The subject of this entry is one T cell receptor (beta chain). The sample originates from a study of CD8 T cells in Susac syndrome. Roughly 0.45 to 1 ug RNA was reverse transcribed with random hexamers. TCRdb itself ran the immunoSEQ multiplex PCR reads through MiXCR, one entry per CDR3 protein. The sample lists under 200,000 distinct CDR3 sequences, around nine tenths occurring once. TEMRA cells were enriched by FACS, and CD4+ and CD8+ T cells were negatively isolated. The receptor's source is a human donor with Susac syndrome. The source material was CD4+ T cells from PBMCs.

CDR3 nucleotide sequence: TGTGCTAGTGGTCCGGACAGGGACCATCAGCCCCAGCATTTT. Its translation is CASGPDRDHQPQHF. V gene TRBV12-5 combines with J gene TRBJ1-5; 8 bases map to TRBD1. There are 14 residues in the CDR3. The germline gives CDR1 LGHNT, CDR2 FRNRAP. Germline trimming cut 5 bases from V and 5 bases from J; bases unmatched to any gene: 5.